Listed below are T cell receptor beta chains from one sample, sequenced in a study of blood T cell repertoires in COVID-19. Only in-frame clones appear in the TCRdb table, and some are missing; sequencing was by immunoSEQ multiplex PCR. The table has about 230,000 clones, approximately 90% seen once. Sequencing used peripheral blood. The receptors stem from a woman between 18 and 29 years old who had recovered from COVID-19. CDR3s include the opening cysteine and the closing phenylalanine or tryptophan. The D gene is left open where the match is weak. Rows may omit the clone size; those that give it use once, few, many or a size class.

CASSGVVEDRESGSYNEQFF,TGCGCCAGCAGTGGAGTCGTCGAGGACAGGGAAAGTGGGTCCTACAATGAGCAGTTCTTC,TRBJ2-1,.,TRBD1,TRBV10-1
CASSSQGGLASGYTF,TGCGCCAGCAGCTCCCAGGGGGGATTAGCGTCGGGCTACACCTTC,TRBJ1-2,.,TRBD1,TRBV5-1
CAAAPGTSGRLPSYEQYF,TGTGCCGCCGCCCCCGGGACTAGCGGGAGGCTTCCAAGCTACGAGCAGTACTTC,TRBJ2-7,few,TRBD2,TRBV10-3
CASSDFLWGGAQQYF,TGTGCCAGCAGTGACTTCCTTTGGGGGGGCGCCCAGCAGTACTTC,TRBJ2-7,.,.,TRBV6-4
CASWGGAQPQHF,TGTGCCAGTTGGGGGGGCGCACAGCCCCAGCATTTT,TRBJ1-5,.,.,TRBV19
CASTPGTSGNTIYF,TGTGCCAGTACACCTGGCACCTCTGGAAACACCATATATTTT,TRBJ1-3,.,.,TRBV19
CATKYGSDRAYEQYF,TGTGCCACTAAATATGGGTCGGACAGGGCTTACGAGCAGTACTTC,TRBJ2-7,.,TRBD1,TRBV2
CASSQEAWSSYNEQFF,TGCGCCAGCAGCCAAGAGGCCTGGAGCTCCTACAATGAGCAGTTCTTC,TRBJ2-1,.,.,TRBV4-3
CASIQVNTEAFF,TGTGCCAGCATTCAGGTCAACACTGAAGCTTTCTTT,TRBJ1-1,.,.,TRBV12-3/TRBV12-4
CSASPGESTDTQYF,TGCAGTGCTAGTCCGGGGGAGAGCACAGATACGCAGTATTTT,TRBJ2-3,.,.,TRBV20-1
CASAMGQTGANVLTF,TGCGCCAGCGCTATGGGACAGACTGGGGCCAACGTCCTGACTTTC,TRBJ2-6,.,TRBD1,TRBV4-3
CASSKPASGREEGKNIQYF,TGTGCCAGCAGCAAACCCGCTAGCGGGAGGGAGGAGGGGAAAAACATTCAGTACTTC,TRBJ2-4,.,.,TRBV21-1
CATQQGTTGELFF,TGTGCCACCCAACAGGGGACCACCGGGGAGCTGTTTTTT,TRBJ2-2,.,TRBD1,TRBV24-1
CASSLAVRGSISNQPQHF,TGTGCCAGCAGCTTAGCTGTCCGGGGGAGTATTAGCAATCAGCCCCAGCATTTT,TRBJ1-5,.,.,TRBV7-2
CASSPKGETQYF,TGTGCCAGCAGTCCAAAGGGGGAGACCCAGTACTTC,TRBJ2-5,once,.,TRBV6-2/TRBV6-3
CASSHGQGLSGYTF,TGTGCCAGCAGCCATGGACAGGGGCTCTCTGGCTACACCTTC,TRBJ1-2,.,TRBD1,TRBV7-9
CASSRDTSKAFF,TGTGCCAGCAGTCGGGACACCTCGAAGGCTTTCTTT,TRBJ1-1,few,.,TRBV28
CASTPTARPYEQYF,TGTGCCAGCACCCCGACAGCGAGACCCTACGAGCAGTACTTC,TRBJ2-7,.,.,TRBV27
CASGFPSGRAISYNEQFF,TGTGCTAGTGGTTTTCCCAGCGGGAGGGCGATCTCCTACAATGAGCAGTTCTTC,TRBJ2-1,.,TRBD2,TRBV12-5
CASSQGGVSYEQYF,TGTGCCAGCAGCCAAGGGGGGGTCTCCTACGAGCAGTACTTC,TRBJ2-7,.,.,TRBV3-1/TRBV3-2
CASSQTEMEYNSPLHF,TGCGCCAGCAGCCAAACGGAGATGGAGTATAATTCACCCCTCCACTTT,TRBJ1-6,.,.,TRBV4-3
CAWTLGQNYGYTF,TGTGCCTGGACCCTGGGACAGAACTATGGCTACACCTTC,TRBJ1-2,.,TRBD1,TRBV30
CASSHRGQRLDSNQPQHF,TGTGCCAGCAGCCACCGTGGACAGCGGCTAGATAGCAATCAGCCCCAGCATTTT,TRBJ1-5,.,.,TRBV19
CASSLTGNTEAFF,TGTGCCAGCAGTCTCACAGGGAACACTGAAGCTTTCTTT,TRBJ1-1,.,.,TRBV25-1
CASSIGGATVTMPQHF,TGTGCCAGTAGTATCGGTGGGGCGACAGTTACTATGCCCCAGCATTTT,TRBJ1-5,.,.,TRBV19
CASSHTDPEAFF,TGTGCCAGCAGCCACACAGACCCTGAAGCTTTCTTT,TRBJ1-1,.,.,TRBV25-1
CASSPGQVQETQYF,TGTGCCAGCAGTCCCGGACAGGTGCAAGAGACCCAGTACTTC,TRBJ2-5,once,TRBD1,TRBV27
CASSRTTLTGRRQPQHF,TGTGCCAGCAGTCGCACCACTTTGACGGGTCGGCGCCAGCCCCAGCATTTT,TRBJ1-5,.,.,TRBV6-2/TRBV6-3
CATARTEAFF,TGTGCCACCGCCAGAACTGAAGCTTTCTTT,TRBJ1-1,.,.,TRBV19
CASRRREEAYNEQFF,TGTGCCAGCAGGCGGAGGGAGGAGGCCTACAATGAGCAGTTCTTC,TRBJ2-1,.,.,TRBV6-5
CASKGARSSYNSPLHF,TGTGCCAGCAAGGGGGCGCGGAGTTCCTATAATTCACCCCTCCACTTT,TRBJ1-6,few,TRBD1,TRBV7-8
CASSLLAVDTQYF,TGTGCCAGCAGCCTACTAGCTGTAGATACGCAGTATTTT,TRBJ2-3,.,.,TRBV7-9
CASSSGQSYEQYF,TGTGCCAGCAGCTCGGGACAGTCTTACGAGCAGTACTTC,TRBJ2-7,.,TRBD1,TRBV5-4
CASSLGKGAQYGYTF,TGTGCCAGCAGCTTAGGGAAGGGGGCGCAGTATGGCTACACCTTC,TRBJ1-2,.,TRBD1,TRBV13
CASSSLGLAGNEQFF,TGTGCCAGCAGCTCCCTGGGACTAGCTGGCAATGAGCAGTTCTTC,TRBJ2-1,.,TRBD2,TRBV7-2
CASSLARDRSYEQYF,TGTGCCAGCAGCTTAGCACGGGACAGGTCCTACGAGCAGTACTTC,TRBJ2-7,.,TRBD1,TRBV7-7
CASSEVSYSNQPQHF,TGTGCCAGCAGTGAAGTATCCTATAGCAATCAGCCCCAGCATTTT,TRBJ1-5,.,.,TRBV6-1
CASSLAVGTVNSPLHF,TGCGCCAGCAGCTTGGCGGTCGGGACTGTTAATTCACCCCTCCACTTT,TRBJ1-6,.,.,TRBV5-1
CASSVIDNFNYEQYF,TGTGCCAGCAGCGTAATAGACAATTTTAACTACGAGCAGTACTTC,TRBJ2-7,.,.,TRBV3-1/TRBV3-2
CASSGSGGASEAFF,TGTGCCAGCAGTGGGTCAGGGGGCGCGTCTGAAGCTTTCTTT,TRBJ1-1,once,TRBD1,TRBV25-1
CASSYLGQGNYGYTF,TGTGCCAGCAGTTACCTTGGACAGGGGAACTATGGCTACACCTTC,TRBJ1-2,.,TRBD1,TRBV6-8
CASSPGQVTDTQYF,TGTGCCAGCAGCCCGGGACAGGTCACAGATACGCAGTATTTT,TRBJ2-3,.,TRBD1,TRBV5-6
CASSSLVAGGPNNEQFF,TGTGCCAGCAGTTCCCTGGTAGCGGGAGGGCCCAACAATGAGCAGTTCTTC,TRBJ2-1,.,TRBD2,TRBV6-2/TRBV6-3
CASSFPGTAGNTIYF,TGTGCCAGCAGCTTCCCCGGGACTGCTGGAAACACCATATATTTT,TRBJ1-3,.,.,TRBV7-9
CASSMLPRQDYEQYF,TGTGCCAGCAGTATGCTTCCGAGACAGGACTACGAGCAGTACTTC,TRBJ2-7,once,.,TRBV6-5
CASSPPWTGAFSGYEQYF,TGTGCCAGCTCACCACCGTGGACAGGGGCGTTTTCCGGCTACGAGCAGTACTTC,TRBJ2-7,.,TRBD1,TRBV18
CASSQAGYSNQPQHF,TGTGCCAGCAGCCAAGCAGGTTATAGCAATCAGCCCCAGCATTTT,TRBJ1-5,.,.,TRBV7-2
CASSFETDTQYF,TGTGCCAGCAGCTTCGAGACAGATACGCAGTATTTT,TRBJ2-3,.,.,TRBV11-3
CASRTIADTQYF,TGTGCCAGCAGAACTATTGCAGATACGCAGTATTTT,TRBJ2-3,.,.,TRBV11-1
CASSYGGQGLNYGYTF,TGTGCCAGCAGTTACGGGGGACAGGGCCTGAACTATGGCTACACCTTC,TRBJ1-2,.,TRBD1,TRBV6-5
CASSYIARDRVGWDTGELFF,TGTGCCAGCAGTTACATCGCCCGCGACAGGGTGGGATGGGACACCGGGGAGCTGTTTTTT,TRBJ2-2,.,TRBD1,TRBV6-2/TRBV6-3
CASSQPSTARSYNEQFF,TGTGCCAGCAGCCAACCGTCGACAGCCCGATCCTACAATGAGCAGTTCTTC,TRBJ2-1,.,.,TRBV14
CASSGGTAKQFF,TGTGCCAGTAGTGGCGGGACAGCTAAGCAGTTCTTC,TRBJ2-1,.,.,TRBV19
CASSGASSSYNEQFF,TGTGCCAGCAGCGGGGCCTCAAGCTCCTACAATGAGCAGTTCTTC,TRBJ2-1,.,.,TRBV9
CASSEVRKLPSTDTQYF,TGTGCCAGCAGCGAAGTGCGAAAGCTCCCCAGCACAGATACGCAGTATTTT,TRBJ2-3,.,.,TRBV9